This T cell receptor beta chain was recovered during a study of blood T cell repertoires in COVID-19. Study background: The United States, Italy and Spain provided the acute and convalescent COVID-19 samples.

The V gene's germline CDR1 is SQVTM and CDR2 ANQGSEA. Trimming cost V 6 bases and J 7 bases, with 19 bases left between them. The CDR3 contains 14 residues. In the study's own analysis: Estimation of nucleated cell counts relied on the amplification of reference gene primers. The repertoire was sequenced with immunoSEQ multiplex PCR; TCRdb's copy has only in-frame clones and lacks some. The V and J calls and clone size come from that table; D and trimming were worked out from the DNA. The table lists some 220,000 clones, approximately 92% of them singletons. Study members were between about 18 and 100 years old and lived in fewer than 30 US regions.

Sequenced input: PBMCs or T cells enriched from blood (not recorded which). This chain links TRBV29-1 with TRBJ1-5, with D possibly being TRBD1 (5 bases). The sequence was obtained from a woman younger than 35 in a cohort exposed to, infected with or recovered from COVID-19 (not recorded which). The CDR3 sequence: CSVALRETEQPQHF. CDR3 bases: TGCAGCGTAGCCCTCCGTGAGACAGAACAGCCCCAGCATTTT.